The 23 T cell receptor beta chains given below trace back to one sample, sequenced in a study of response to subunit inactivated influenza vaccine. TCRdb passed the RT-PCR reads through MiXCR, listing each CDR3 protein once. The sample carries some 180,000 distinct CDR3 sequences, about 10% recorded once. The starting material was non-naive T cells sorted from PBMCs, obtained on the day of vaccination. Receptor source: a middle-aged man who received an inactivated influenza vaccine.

In DNA form, the CDR3 reads TGCTGCGCTAGCGATCCTCGCGGGGGGGCGTTCTACAATGAGCAGTTCTTC. Translating gives CCASDPRGGAFYNEQFF. The chain uses TRBV20-1 and TRBJ2-1; 9 bases match TRBD2. Per germline, CDR1 DFQATT and CDR2 SNEGSKA (reference sequence). The CDR3 is made up of 17 amino acids.

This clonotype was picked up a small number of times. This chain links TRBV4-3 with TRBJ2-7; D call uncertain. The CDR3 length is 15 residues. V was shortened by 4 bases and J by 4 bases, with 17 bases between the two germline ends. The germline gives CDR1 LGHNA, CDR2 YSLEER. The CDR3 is CASSPGLGTVYEQYF. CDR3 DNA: TGCGCCAGCAGCCCTGGGCTTGGCACCGTATACGAGCAGTACTTC.

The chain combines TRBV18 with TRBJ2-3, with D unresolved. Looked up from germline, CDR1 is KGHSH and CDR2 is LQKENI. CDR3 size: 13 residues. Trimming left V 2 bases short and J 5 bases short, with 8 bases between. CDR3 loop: CASSPFELDTQYF. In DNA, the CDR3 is TGTGCCAGCTCACCATTTGAGCTAGATACGCAGTATTTT.

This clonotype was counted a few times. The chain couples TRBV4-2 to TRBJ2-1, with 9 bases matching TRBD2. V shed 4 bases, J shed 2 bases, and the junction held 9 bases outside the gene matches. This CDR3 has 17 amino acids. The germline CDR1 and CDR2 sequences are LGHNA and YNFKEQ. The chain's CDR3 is CASSRIGGGEAYNEQFF. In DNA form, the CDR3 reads TGTGCCAGCAGCCGAATAGGCGGGGGGGAGGCCTACAATGAGCAGTTCTTC.

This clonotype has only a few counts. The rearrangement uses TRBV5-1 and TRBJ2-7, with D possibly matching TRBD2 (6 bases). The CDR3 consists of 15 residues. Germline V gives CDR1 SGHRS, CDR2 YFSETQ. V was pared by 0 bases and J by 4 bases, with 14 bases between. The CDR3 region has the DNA TGCGCCAGCAGCTTGGGTGGGGACTTTGGATACGAGCAGTACTTC. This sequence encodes CASSLGGDFGYEQYF.

CDR3 sequence (DNA): TGTGCCAGCAGCCCCACCGCGGGGGACTCCTACGAGCAGTACTTC. Its protein is CASSPTAGDSYEQYF. This sequence joins TRBV3-1 and TRBJ2-7; 7 bases fit TRBD2. V dropped 4 bases and J dropped 0; count of bases not matched to a gene: 6. This CDR3 is built from 15 residues. Germline CDR1 and CDR2: LGHDT and YNNKEL (reference sequence).

The CDR3 DNA follows: TGTGCCAGCAGCCATCGTACAGGGAACTATGGCTACACCTTC. Protein product: CASSHRTGNYGYTF. The chain uses TRBV3-1 and TRBJ1-2; tentative D call: TRBD1 (6 bases). Trimming pared 3 bases from V and 2 bases from J, leaving 10 bases between. CDR3 length: 14 residues. Germline-derived CDR1 and CDR2 are LGHDT and YNNKEL (reference sequence).

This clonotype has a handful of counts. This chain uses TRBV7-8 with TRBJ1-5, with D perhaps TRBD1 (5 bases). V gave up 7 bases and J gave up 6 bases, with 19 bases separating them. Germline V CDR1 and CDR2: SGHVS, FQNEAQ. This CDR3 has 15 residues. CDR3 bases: TGTGCCAGCACCCCCCTCGGGACCAACAGTCAGCCCCAGCATTTT. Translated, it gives CASTPLGTNSQPQHF. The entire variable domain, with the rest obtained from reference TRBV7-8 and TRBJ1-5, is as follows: GAGVSQSPRYKVAKRGQDVALRCDPISGHVSLFWYQQALGQGPEFLTYFQNEAQLDKSGLPSDRFFAERPEGSVSTLKIQRTQQEDSAVYLCASTPLGTNSQPQHFGDGTRLSIL.

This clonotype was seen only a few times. Here the CDR3 reads CASSVEGTEAFF. The CDR3 nucleotides read TGTGCCAGCAGCGTAGAGGGAACTGAAGCTTTCTTT. The V gene is TRBV9, the J gene TRBJ1-1; D gene uncertain. CDR1 SGDLS and CDR2 YYNGEE come from the germline V gene. CDR3 length equals 12 residues. V lost 0 bases and J 5 bases, leaving 5 bases between the germline ends.

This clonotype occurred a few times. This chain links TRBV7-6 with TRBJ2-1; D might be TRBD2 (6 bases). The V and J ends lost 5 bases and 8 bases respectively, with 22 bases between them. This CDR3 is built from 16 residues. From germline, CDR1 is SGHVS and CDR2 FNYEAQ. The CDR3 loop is CASSGIKGWGRHEQFF. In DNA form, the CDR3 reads TGTGCCAGCAGCGGAATTAAAGGGTGGGGGAGGCATGAGCAGTTCTTC.

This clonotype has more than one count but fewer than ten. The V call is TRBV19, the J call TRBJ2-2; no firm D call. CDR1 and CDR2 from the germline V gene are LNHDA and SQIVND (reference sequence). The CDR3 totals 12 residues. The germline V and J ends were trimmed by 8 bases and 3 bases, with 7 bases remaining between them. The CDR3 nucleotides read TGTGCCAGTGTCGAGTACACCGGGGAGCTGTTTTTT. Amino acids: CASVEYTGELFF.

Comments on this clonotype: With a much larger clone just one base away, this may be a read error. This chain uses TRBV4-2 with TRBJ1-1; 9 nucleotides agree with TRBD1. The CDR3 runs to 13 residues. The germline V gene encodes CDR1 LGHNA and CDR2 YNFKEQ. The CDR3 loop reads CARSQTGGFEAFF. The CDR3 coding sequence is TGTGCCCGCAGCCAAACAGGGGGCTTCGAAGCTTTCTTT.

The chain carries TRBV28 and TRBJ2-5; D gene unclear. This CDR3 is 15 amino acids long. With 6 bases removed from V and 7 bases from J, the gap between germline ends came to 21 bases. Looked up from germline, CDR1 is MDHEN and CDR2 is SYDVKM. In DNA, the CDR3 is TGTGCCAGCAGCAGCCGGACGTACACAACCGGGACCCAGTACTTC. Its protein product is CASSSRTYTTGTQYF.

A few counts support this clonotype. The CDR3 reads CASSAGAKNIQYF. The CDR3, as DNA: TGCGCCAGCAGCGCGGGAGCCAAAAACATTCAGTACTTC. The chain has TRBV4-3 and TRBJ2-4, with D possibly matching TRBD2 (5 bases). Between the trimmed V and J ends, which lost 5 bases and 0 bases, there was a span of 5 bases. Germline-derived CDR1 and CDR2 are LGHNA and YSLEER. CDR3 length: 13 amino acids.

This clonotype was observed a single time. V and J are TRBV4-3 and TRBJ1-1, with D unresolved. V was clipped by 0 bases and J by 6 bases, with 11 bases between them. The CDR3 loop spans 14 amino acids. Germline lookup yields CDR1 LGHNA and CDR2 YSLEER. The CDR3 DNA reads TGCGCCAGCAGCCAAGATTGGCAGTCCCCTGAAGCTTTCTTT. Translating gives CASSQDWQSPEAFF.

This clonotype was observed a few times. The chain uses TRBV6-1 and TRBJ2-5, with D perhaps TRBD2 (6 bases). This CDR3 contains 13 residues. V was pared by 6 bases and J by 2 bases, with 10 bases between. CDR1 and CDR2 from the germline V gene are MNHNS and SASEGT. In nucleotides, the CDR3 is TGTGCCAGCAGCCCAGCGGGTCAAGAGACCCAGTACTTC. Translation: CASSPAGQETQYF.

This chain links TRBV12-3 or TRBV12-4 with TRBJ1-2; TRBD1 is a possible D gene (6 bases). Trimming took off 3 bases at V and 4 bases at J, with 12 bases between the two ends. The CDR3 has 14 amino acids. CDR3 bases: TGTGCCAGCAGTTTCGTTCTAGGGGGCTATGGCTACACCTTC. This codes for CASSFVLGGYGYTF.

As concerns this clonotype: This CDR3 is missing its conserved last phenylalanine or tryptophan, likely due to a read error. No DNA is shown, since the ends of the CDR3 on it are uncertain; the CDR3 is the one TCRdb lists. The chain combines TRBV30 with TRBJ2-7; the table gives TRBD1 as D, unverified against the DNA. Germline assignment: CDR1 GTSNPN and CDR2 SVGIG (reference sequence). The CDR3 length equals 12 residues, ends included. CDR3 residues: CAWSEGGTGPRY.

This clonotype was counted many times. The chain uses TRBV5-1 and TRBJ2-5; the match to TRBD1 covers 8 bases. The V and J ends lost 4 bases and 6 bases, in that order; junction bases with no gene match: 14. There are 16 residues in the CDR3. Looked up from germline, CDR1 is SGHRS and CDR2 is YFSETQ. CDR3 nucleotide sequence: TGCGCCAGCAGCCCTGGCTTGTCCACAGGGGGGAAGACCCAGTACTTC. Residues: CASSPGLSTGGKTQYF.

The CDR3 is CSARGTGDGYTF. The CDR3 DNA sequence: TGCAGTGCTAGAGGAACGGGAGATGGCTACACCTTC. The chain is built from TRBV20-1 and TRBJ1-2, with unresolved D. Germline CDR1 is DFQATT and CDR2 is SNEGSKA (reference sequence). CDR3 size: 12 residues. V dropped 1 base and J dropped 6 bases, with 9 bases sitting between them.

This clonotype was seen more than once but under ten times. The CDR3 loop reads CASSYVGASGANVLTF. CDR3 nucleotides: TGTGCCAGCAGTTATGTGGGGGCGTCTGGGGCCAACGTCCTGACTTTC. The V and J genes are TRBV6-2 or TRBV6-3 and TRBJ2-6; weak D call: TRBD1 (6 bases). Deletions cut 3 bases from V and 1 base from J, with 10 bases between. The CDR3 sequence is 16 residues long. CDR1 is MNHEY and CDR2 is SVGEGT in the germline V gene.

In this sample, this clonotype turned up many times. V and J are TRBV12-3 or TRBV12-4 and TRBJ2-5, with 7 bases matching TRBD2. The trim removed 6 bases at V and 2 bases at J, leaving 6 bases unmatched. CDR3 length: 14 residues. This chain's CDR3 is CASSQTGGQETQYF. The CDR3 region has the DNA TGTGCCAGCAGCCAGACGGGGGGACAAGAGACCCAGTACTTC.

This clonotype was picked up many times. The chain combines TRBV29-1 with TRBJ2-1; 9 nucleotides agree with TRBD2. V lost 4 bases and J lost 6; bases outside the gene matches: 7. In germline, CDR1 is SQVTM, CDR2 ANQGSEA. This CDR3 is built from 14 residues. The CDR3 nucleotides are TGCAGCGTTGCCTGGCTAGCGGGACGCAATGAGCAGTTCTTC. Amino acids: CSVAWLAGRNEQFF.